Following are 9 T cell receptor beta chains from one sample sequenced in a study of a mutant IDH1 vaccine in newly diagnosed glioma. Described time point: week 47, end of study. Vaccinated patients received 300 ug of mutant IDH1 20-mer peptide per dose, with topical imiquimod. These receptors' antigens are unknown. The data were produced by immunoSEQ multiplex PCR, yet TCRdb's version contains in-frame clones alone and is incomplete. The data hold nearly 50,000 clones, with 70% to 85% observed a single time. The sequences come from PBMCs, collected from a glioma patient whose treatment included an IDH1 peptide vaccine. Source of these receptors: a woman younger than 45 with glioma. Some clones in this sample may be carry-over from other donors' samples.

This chain links TRBV6-5 with TRBJ1-2; the D is unclear. V was clipped by 0 bases and J by 3 bases, with 14 bases between them. Germline values: CDR1 MNHEY, CDR2 SVGAGI. The CDR3 extends over 16 amino acids. The CDR3 region has the DNA TGTGCCAGCAGTTACTCGGGCGAGGGTTTAGACTATGGCTACACCTTC. This encodes CASSYSGEGLDYGYTF.

The chain couples TRBV5-4 to TRBJ1-3; TRBD1 matches at 11 bases. CDR3 length: 15 residues. Germline V CDR1 and CDR2: SGHNT, YYREEE (reference sequence). Trimming at V came to 5 bases and at J to 2 bases, leaving 3 bases not matched to a gene. This CDR3 is CASRPDRGPGNTIYF. The CDR3 nucleotides read TGTGCCAGCAGACCGGACAGGGGGCCTGGAAACACCATATATTTT.

This chain connects TRBV30 to TRBJ1-5; D might be TRBD1 (5 bases). CDR3 length: 13 residues. CDR1 is GTSNPN, CDR2 SVGIG, per germline (reference sequence). V was clipped by 3 bases and J by 3 bases, with 9 bases between them. In nucleotides, the CDR3 is TGTGCCTGGAGCCCGGGACTCAATCAGCCCCAGCATTTT. Translated, it gives CAWSPGLNQPQHF. Full variable domain (outside the CDR3, taken from reference TRBV30 and TRBJ1-5): SQTIHQWPATLVQPVGSPLSLECTVEGTSNPNLYWYRQAAGRGLQLLFYSVGIGQISSEVPQNLSASRPQDRQFILSSKKLLLSDSGFYLCAWSPGLNQPQHFGDGTRLSIL.

This clone was found a few times. The V gene is TRBV14, the J gene TRBJ1-1, with D possibly TRBD1 on 5 matching bases. Per the germline V gene, CDR1 is SGHDN and CDR2 is FVKESK. CDR3 length equals 14 residues. Trimming took off 5 bases at V and 2 bases at J, with 12 bases between the two ends. In DNA, the CDR3 is TGTGCCAGCAGCTTTACCTGGGGCAACACTGAAGCTTTCTTT. This sequence encodes CASSFTWGNTEAFF.

The genes are TRBV28 and TRBJ2-7; D uncertain. Germline loops: CDR1 MDHEN, CDR2 SYDVKM. The CDR3 runs to 12 residues. V was clipped by 3 bases and J by 3 bases, with 6 bases between them. The CDR3 sequence: CASSFSYYEQYF. In DNA form, the CDR3 reads TGTGCCAGCAGTTTTTCCTACTACGAGCAGTACTTC.

The chain is built from TRBV5-1 and TRBJ2-1; D perhaps matches TRBD2 (6 bases). The CDR3 covers 17 residues. Germline loops: CDR1 SGHRS, CDR2 YFSETQ. Trimming took 0 bases from V and 5 from J, leaving 18 bases between them. The CDR3: CASSLGGTGVGNNEQFF. The CDR3 nucleotides are TGCGCCAGCAGCTTGGGGGGAACGGGAGTCGGGAACAATGAGCAGTTCTTC.

This clone was picked up one time. This sequence joins TRBV6-4 and TRBJ2-1; 7 bases line up with TRBD2. Germline trimming cut 6 bases from V and 9 bases from J; bases unmatched to any gene: 17. This CDR3 spans 16 amino acids. Germline CDR1 is MRHNA and CDR2 is SNTAGT. The CDR3: CASSPGRDYPGSEQFF. The CDR3 DNA reads as TGTGCCAGCAGCCCCGGCCGGGACTACCCAGGCAGTGAGCAGTTCTTC.

CDR3 residues: CASSITSGTVDEQFF. The CDR3 coding sequence is TGTGCCAGTAGTATAACTAGCGGGACAGTAGATGAGCAGTTCTTC. The V gene is TRBV19, the J gene TRBJ2-1; 10 bases fit TRBD2. From germline, CDR1 is LNHDA and CDR2 SQIVND (reference sequence). With 2 bases clipped from V and 8 bases from J, the junction kept 6 bases outside the gene matches. The CDR3 consists of 15 residues. Supplemented by reference TRBV19 and TRBJ2-1, the full variable domain reads DGGITQSPKYLFRKEGQNVTLSCEQNLNHDAMYWYRQDPGQGLRLIYYSQIVNDFQKGDIAEGYSVSREKKESFPLTVTSAQKNPTAFYLCASSITSGTVDEQFFGPGTRLTVL.

The rearrangement uses TRBV6-1 and TRBJ1-4, with 10 bases matching TRBD1. The CDR3 is made up of 17 amino acids. In germline, CDR1 is MNHNS, CDR2 SASEGT. Losses at the gene ends were 0 bases for V and 6 bases for J; bases not matched to a gene: 7. The CDR3 reads CASSEADDRGRDEKLFF. CDR3 nucleotides: TGTGCCAGCAGTGAAGCCGATGACAGGGGGCGCGATGAAAAACTGTTTTTT.